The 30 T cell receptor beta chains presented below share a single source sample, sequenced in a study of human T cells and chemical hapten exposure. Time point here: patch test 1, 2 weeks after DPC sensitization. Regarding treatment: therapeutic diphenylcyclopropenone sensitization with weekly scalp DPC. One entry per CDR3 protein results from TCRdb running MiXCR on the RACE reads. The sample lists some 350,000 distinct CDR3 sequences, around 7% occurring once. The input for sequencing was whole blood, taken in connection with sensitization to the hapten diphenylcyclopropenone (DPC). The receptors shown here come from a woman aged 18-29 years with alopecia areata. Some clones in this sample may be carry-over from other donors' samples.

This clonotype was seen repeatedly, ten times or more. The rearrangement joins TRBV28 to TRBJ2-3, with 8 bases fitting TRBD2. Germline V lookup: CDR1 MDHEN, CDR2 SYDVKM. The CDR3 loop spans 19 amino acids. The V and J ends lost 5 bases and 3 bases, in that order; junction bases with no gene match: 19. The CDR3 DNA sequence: TGTGCCAGCAGTCCCCGCGTAGGGCGGGGGGTTCATGGAACAGATACGCAGTATTTT. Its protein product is CASSPRVGRGVHGTDTQYF.

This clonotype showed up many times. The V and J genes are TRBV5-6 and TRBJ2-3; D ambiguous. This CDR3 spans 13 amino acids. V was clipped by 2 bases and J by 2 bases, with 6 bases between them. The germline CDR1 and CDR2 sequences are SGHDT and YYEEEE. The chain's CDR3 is CASSFGNTDTQYF. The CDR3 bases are TGTGCCAGCAGCTTTGGAAACACAGATACGCAGTATTTT.

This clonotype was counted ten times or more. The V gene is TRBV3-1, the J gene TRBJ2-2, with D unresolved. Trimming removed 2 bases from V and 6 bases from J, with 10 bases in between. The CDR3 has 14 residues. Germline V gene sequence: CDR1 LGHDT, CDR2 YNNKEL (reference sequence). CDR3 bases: TGTGCCAGCAGCCAATATTCAGAGGCCGGGGAGCTGTTTTTT. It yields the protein CASSQYSEAGELFF.

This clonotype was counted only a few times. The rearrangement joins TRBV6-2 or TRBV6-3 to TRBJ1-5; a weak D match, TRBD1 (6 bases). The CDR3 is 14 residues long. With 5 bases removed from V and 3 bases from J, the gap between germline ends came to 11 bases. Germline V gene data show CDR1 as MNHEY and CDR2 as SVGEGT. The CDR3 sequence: CASSHREPNQPQHF. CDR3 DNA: TGTGCCAGCAGTCACAGGGAACCCAATCAGCCCCAGCATTTT.

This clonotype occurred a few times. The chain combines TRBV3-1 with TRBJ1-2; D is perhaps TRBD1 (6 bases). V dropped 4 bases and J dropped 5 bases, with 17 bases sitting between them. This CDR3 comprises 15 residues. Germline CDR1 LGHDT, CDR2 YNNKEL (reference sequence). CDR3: CASSPQSWQGYGYTF. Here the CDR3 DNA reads TGTGCCAGCAGCCCACAGTCGTGGCAGGGGTATGGCTACACCTTC.

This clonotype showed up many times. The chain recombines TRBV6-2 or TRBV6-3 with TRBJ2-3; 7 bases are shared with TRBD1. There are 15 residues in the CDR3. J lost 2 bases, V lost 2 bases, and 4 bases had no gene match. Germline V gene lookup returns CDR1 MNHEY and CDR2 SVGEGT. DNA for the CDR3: TGTGCCAGCAGTTACCGGGACAGACCCACAGATACGCAGTATTTT. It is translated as CASSYRDRPTDTQYF.

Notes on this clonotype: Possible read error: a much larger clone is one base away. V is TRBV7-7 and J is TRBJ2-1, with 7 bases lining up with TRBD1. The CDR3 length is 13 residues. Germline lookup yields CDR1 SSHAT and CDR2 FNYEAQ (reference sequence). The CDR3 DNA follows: TGTGCTAGCAGCGTGGACAGGCATAATGAGCAGTTCTTC. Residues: CASSVDRHNEQFF.

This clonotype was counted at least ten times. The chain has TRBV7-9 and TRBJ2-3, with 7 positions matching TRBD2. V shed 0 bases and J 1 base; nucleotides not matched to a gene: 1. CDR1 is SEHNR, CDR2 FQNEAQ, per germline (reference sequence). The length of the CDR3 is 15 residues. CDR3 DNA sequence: TGTGCCAGCAGCTTAGCGGCGGGGGGCACAGATACGCAGTATTTT. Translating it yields CASSLAAGGTDTQYF.

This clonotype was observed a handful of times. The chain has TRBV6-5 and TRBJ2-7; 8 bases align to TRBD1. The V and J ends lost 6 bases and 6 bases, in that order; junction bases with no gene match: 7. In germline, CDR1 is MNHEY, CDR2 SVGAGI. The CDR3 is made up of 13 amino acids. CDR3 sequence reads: CASRRTGYGEQYF. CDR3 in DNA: TGTGCCAGCAGGCGGACAGGGTACGGCGAGCAGTACTTC.

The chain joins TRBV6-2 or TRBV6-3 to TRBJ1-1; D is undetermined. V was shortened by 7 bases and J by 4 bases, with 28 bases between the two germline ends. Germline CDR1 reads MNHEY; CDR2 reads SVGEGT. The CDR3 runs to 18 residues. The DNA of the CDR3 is TGTGCCAGCAACCGGAATCCCAAAACTCCAGCATCACCCACTGAAGCTTTCTTT. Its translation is CASNRNPKTPASPTEAFF.

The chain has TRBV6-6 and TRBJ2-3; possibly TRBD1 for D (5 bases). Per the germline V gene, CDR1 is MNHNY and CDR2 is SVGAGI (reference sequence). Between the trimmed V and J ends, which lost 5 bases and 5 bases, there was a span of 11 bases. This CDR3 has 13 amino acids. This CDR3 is CASSPGQIDTQYF. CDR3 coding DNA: TGTGCCAGCAGTCCCGGACAAATAGATACGCAGTATTTT.

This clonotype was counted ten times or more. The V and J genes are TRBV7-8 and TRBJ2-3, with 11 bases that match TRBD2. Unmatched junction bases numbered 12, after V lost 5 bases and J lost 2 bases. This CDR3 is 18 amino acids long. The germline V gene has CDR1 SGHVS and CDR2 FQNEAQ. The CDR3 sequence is CASSRVTSGAANTDTQYF. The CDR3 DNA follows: TGTGCCAGCAGCCGAGTGACTAGCGGGGCCGCTAACACAGATACGCAGTATTTT.

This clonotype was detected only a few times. The CDR3 sequence: CASSLIGGTTDTQYF. CDR3 coding DNA: TGTGCCAGCAGTTTGATAGGGGGGACTACAGATACGCAGTATTTT. This chain joins TRBV28 and TRBJ2-3; perhaps D is TRBD1 or TRBD2 (6 bases each). The V end lost 3 bases, the J end lost 3 bases, and 13 bases lay between the germline ends. This CDR3 comprises 15 residues. Germline assignment: CDR1 MDHEN and CDR2 SYDVKM.

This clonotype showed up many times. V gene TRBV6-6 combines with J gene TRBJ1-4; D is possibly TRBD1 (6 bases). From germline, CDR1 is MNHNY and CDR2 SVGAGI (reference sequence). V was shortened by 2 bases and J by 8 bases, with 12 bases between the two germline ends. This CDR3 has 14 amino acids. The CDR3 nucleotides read TGTGCCAGCAGTTACCAGGGGAGAGGAGAAAAACTGTTTTTT. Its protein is CASSYQGRGEKLFF.

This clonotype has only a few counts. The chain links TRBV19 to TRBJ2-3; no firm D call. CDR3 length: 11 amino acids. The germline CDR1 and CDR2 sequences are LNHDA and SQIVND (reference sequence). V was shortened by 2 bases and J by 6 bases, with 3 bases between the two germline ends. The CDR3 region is CASSIMDTQYF. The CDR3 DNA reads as TGTGCCAGTAGTATAATGGATACGCAGTATTTT.

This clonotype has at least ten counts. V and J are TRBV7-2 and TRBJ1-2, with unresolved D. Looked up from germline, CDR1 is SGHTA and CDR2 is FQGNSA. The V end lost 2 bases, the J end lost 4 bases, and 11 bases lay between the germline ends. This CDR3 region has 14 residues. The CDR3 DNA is TGTGCCAGCAGCTTACATGGGCAGATCTATGGCTACACCTTC. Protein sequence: CASSLHGQIYGYTF.

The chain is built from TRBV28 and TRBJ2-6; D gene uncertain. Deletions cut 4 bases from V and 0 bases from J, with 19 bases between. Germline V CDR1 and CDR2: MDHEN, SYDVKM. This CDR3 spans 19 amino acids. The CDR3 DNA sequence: TGTGCCAGCAGTTCGTTAGGGTATACGTTTTACTCTGGGGCCAACGTCCTGACTTTC. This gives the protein CASSSLGYTFYSGANVLTF.

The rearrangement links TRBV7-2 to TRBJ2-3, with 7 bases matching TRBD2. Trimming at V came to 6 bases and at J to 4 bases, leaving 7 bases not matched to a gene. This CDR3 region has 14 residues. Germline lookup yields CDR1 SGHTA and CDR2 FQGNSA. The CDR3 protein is CASRRGGGADTQYF. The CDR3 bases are TGTGCCAGCAGGCGAGGTGGGGGGGCAGATACGCAGTATTTT.

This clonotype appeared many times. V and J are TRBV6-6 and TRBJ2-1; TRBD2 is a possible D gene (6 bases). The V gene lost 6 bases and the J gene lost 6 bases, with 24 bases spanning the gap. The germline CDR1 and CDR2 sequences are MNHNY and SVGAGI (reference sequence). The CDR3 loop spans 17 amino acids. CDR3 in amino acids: CASSSQPGGIVGNEQFF. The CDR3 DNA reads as TGTGCCAGCAGCTCACAACCCGGGGGAATAGTTGGCAATGAGCAGTTCTTC.

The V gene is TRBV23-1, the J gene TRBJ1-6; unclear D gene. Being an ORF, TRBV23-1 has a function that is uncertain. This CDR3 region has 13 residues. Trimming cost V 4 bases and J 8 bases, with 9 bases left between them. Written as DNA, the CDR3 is TGCGCCAGCAGTCGTTCCTACGATTCACCCCTCCACTTT. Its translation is CASSRSYDSPLHF.

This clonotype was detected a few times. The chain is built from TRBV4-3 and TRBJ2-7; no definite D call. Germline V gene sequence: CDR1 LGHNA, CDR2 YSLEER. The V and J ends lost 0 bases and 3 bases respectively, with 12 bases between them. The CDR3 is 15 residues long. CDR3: CASSQESGSGYEQYF. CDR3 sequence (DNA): TGCGCCAGCAGCCAAGAATCCGGGTCTGGCTACGAGCAGTACTTC.

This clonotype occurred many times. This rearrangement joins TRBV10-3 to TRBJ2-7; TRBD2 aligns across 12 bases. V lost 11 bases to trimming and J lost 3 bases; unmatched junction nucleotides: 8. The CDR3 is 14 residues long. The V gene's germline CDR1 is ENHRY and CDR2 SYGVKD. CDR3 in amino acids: CAVSSGGALYEQYF. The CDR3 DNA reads TGTGCCGTTTCTAGCGGGGGGGCCCTCTACGAGCAGTACTTC.

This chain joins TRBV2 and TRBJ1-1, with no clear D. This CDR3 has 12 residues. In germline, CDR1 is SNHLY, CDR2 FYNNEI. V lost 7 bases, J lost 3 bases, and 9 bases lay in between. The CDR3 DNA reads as TGTGCCAGCACTTGGAGGGACACTGAAGCTTTCTTT. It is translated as CASTWRDTEAFF.

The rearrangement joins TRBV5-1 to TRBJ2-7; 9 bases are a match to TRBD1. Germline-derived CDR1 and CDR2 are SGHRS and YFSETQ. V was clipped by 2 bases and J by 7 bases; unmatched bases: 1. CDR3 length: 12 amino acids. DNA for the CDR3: TGCGCCAGCAGCTTCGGACAGGGGGAGCAGTACTTC. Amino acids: CASSFGQGEQYF.

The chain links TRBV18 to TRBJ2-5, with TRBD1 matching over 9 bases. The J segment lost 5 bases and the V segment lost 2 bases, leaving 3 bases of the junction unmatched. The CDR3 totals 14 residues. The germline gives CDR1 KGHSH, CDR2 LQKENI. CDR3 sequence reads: CASSPTGGSETQYF. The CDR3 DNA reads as TGTGCCAGCTCACCAACAGGGGGCAGTGAGACCCAGTACTTC.

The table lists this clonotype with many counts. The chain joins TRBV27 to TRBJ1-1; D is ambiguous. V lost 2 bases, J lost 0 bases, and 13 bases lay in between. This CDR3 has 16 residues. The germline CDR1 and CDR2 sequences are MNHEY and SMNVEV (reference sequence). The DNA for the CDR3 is TGTGCCAGCAGTTTAGAGTGGGCGAAGATGAACACTGAAGCTTTCTTT. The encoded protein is CASSLEWAKMNTEAFF.

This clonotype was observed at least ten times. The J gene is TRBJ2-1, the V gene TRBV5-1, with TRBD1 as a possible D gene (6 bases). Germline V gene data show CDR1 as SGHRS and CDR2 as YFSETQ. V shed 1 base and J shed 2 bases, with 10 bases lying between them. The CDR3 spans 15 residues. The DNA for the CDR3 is TGCGCCAGCAGCTTGAGTCAGGGGACCTACAATGAGCAGTTCTTC. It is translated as CASSLSQGTYNEQFF.

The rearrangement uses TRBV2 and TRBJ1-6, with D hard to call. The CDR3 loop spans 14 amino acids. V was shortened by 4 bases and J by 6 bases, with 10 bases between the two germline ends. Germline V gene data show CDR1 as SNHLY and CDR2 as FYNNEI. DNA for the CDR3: TGTGCCAGCAGTGTAGCAGGAACTAATTCACCCCTCCACTTT. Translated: CASSVAGTNSPLHF.

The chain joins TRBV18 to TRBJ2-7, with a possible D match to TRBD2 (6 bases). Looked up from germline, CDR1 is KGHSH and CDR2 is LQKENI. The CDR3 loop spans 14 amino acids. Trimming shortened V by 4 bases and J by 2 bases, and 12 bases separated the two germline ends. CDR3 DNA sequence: TGTGCCAGCTCACTGCGGGGTAATCCCTACGAGCAGTACTTC. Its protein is CASSLRGNPYEQYF.

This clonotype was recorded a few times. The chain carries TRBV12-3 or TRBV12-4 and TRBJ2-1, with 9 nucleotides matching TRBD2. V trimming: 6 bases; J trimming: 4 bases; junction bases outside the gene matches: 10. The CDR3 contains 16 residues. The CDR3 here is CASSPSGLALYNEQFF. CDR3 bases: TGTGCCAGCAGCCCCTCCGGACTAGCGTTATACAATGAGCAGTTCTTC.